The 17 T cell receptor beta chains listed next were all sequenced from one sample in a study of cytomegalovirus exposure and HLA in healthy donors. 60 Vbeta and 13 Jbeta primers were used in PCR. The data were produced by immunoSEQ multiplex PCR, yet TCRdb's version contains in-frame clones alone and is incomplete. Among about 110,000 clones, 60% to 80% were seen once, and the ten largest hold about 2.3%. The specimen was PBMCs. The origin of the receptors is a man between 18 and 35 years old in good health and CMV-seronegative.

Written as DNA, the CDR3 is TGTGCCAGCAGTGACGCGGACAAGAAAAACATTCAGTACTTC. It is translated as CASSDADKKNIQYF. The rearrangement links TRBV6-4 to TRBJ2-4, with D possibly being TRBD1 (5 bases). Germline CDR1 reads MRHNA; CDR2 reads SNTAGT. Trimming cost V 2 bases and J 4 bases, with 9 bases left between them. This CDR3 spans 14 amino acids.

This clone was seen a single time. The V gene is TRBV11-2, the J gene TRBJ1-5; TRBD1 matches at 9 bases. The germline V gene encodes CDR1 SGHAT and CDR2 FQNNGV. Germline trimming cut 4 bases from V and 6 bases from J; bases unmatched to any gene: 7. The CDR3 spans 15 residues. The CDR3 region is CASSYNRGPGQPQHF. CDR3 coding DNA: TGTGCCAGCAGCTACAACAGGGGGCCAGGTCAGCCCCAGCATTTT.

The chain recombines TRBV2 with TRBJ1-3, with D possibly matching TRBD1 (6 bases). V lost 7 bases to trimming and J lost 4 bases, with 14 bases between them. Germline V gene lookup returns CDR1 SNHLY and CDR2 FYNNEI. This CDR3 comprises 14 residues. CDR3 residues: CASMVGGLGNTIYF. The DNA for the CDR3 is TGTGCCAGCATGGTTGGGGGCCTAGGAAACACCATATATTTT.

The chain uses TRBV19 and TRBJ1-1, with 8 bases matching TRBD1. Unmatched junction bases numbered 5, after V lost 7 bases and J lost 1 base. Per germline, CDR1 LNHDA and CDR2 SQIVND (reference sequence). The CDR3 has 14 amino acids. Written as DNA, the CDR3 is TGTGCCAGTAAGCGTGGGACAGGGAACACTGAAGCTTTCTTT. It is translated as CASKRGTGNTEAFF.

The chain couples TRBV5-1 to TRBJ2-1; 7 bases are shared with TRBD2. CDR3 length: 13 amino acids. CDR1 and CDR2 (germline): SGHRS, YFSETQ. V trimming: 0 bases; J trimming: 9 bases; junction bases outside the gene matches: 3. CDR3 protein: CASSLGGGREQFF. The CDR3 coding sequence is TGCGCCAGCAGCTTGGGGGGAGGGCGTGAGCAGTTCTTC.

The sample holds a few counts of this clone. V and J are TRBV7-2 and TRBJ2-1; tentatively, D is TRBD2 (7 bases). V was trimmed by 2 bases and J by 3 bases, leaving 14 bases between them. CDR1 and CDR2 from the germline V gene are SGHTA and FQGNSA. The length of the CDR3 is 16 residues. The CDR3 reads CASSLRGGDGYNEQFF. CDR3 sequence (DNA): TGTGCCAGCAGCTTAAGGGGGGGGGACGGCTACAATGAGCAGTTCTTC.

The chain links TRBV10-2 to TRBJ1-2; TRBD1 aligns across 7 bases. The ends lost 2 bases at V and 4 bases at J; junction bases unmatched: 7. This CDR3 contains 15 residues. The germline V gene encodes CDR1 WSHSY and CDR2 SAAADI. The chain's CDR3 is CASSETVDRTYGYTF. The CDR3 DNA sequence: TGCGCCAGCAGTGAGACCGTGGACAGGACCTATGGCTACACCTTC.

The CDR3 DNA is TGTGCCAGCAGCATCGGACTAGCGGGGGGCACAGATACGCAGTATTTT. Its protein is CASSIGLAGGTDTQYF. This sequence joins TRBV7-2 and TRBJ2-3; TRBD2 matches 13 bases. The V gene end was trimmed by 5 bases and the J gene end by 1 base; junction bases not matched to a gene: 3. The CDR3 contains 16 residues. The V gene's germline CDR1 is SGHTA and CDR2 FQGNSA.

CDR3 in DNA: TGTGCCAGCAGCTTAACCCCAAGGACACTGTATAGCAATCAGCCCCAGCATTTT. Its translation: CASSLTPRTLYSNQPQHF. The rearrangement joins TRBV7-8 to TRBJ1-5, with D perhaps TRBD1 (5 bases). This CDR3 is 18 amino acids long. CDR1 and CDR2 from the germline V gene are SGHVS and FQNEAQ. Trimming took off 2 bases at V and 0 bases at J, with 17 bases between the two ends.

This clone showed up just once. CDR3 in amino acids: CSVERKGAGELFF. CDR3 DNA sequence: TGCAGCGTTGAACGGAAAGGGGCCGGGGAGCTGTTTTTT. V usage is TRBV29-1 and J usage is TRBJ2-2; perhaps TRBD1 as D (5 bases). The CDR3 has 13 amino acids. The V and J ends lost 2 bases and 6 bases respectively, with 10 bases between them. Germline CDR1 reads SQVTM; CDR2 reads ANQGSEA.

The V call is TRBV10-3, the J call TRBJ2-1, with 11 bases fitting TRBD1. The CDR3 runs 14 residues. Trimming took 9 bases from V and 8 from J; bases not matched to a gene: 9. CDR1 and CDR2 from the germline V gene are ENHRY and SYGVKD. The CDR3 reads CAINPGQGVYEQFF. Written as DNA, the CDR3 is TGTGCCATAAACCCGGGACAGGGGGTCTATGAGCAGTTCTTC.

This sequence joins TRBV28 and TRBJ1-1; 8 bases are a match to TRBD1. The junction had 7 bases not matched to a gene; V was cut back by 3 bases and J by 4 bases. The CDR3 extends over 15 amino acids. Germline CDR1 and CDR2: MDHEN and SYDVKM. The CDR3 nucleotides read TGTGCCAGCAGTTTTGAAGGACAGGGAGGCACTGAAGCTTTCTTT. Translation: CASSFEGQGGTEAFF.

The genes are TRBV5-1 and TRBJ2-5, with 10 bases that match TRBD1. After removal of 3 bases from V and 5 bases from J, the junction contained 7 bases not matched to a gene. This CDR3 is 15 amino acids long. Germline values: CDR1 SGHRS, CDR2 YFSETQ. CDR3 loop: CASSSGTGAKETQYF. CDR3 nucleotide sequence: TGCGCCAGCAGCTCCGGGACAGGGGCGAAGGAGACCCAGTACTTC.

The chain is built from TRBV5-4 and TRBJ2-1, with D perhaps TRBD1 (6 bases). Trimming left V 3 bases short and J 9 bases short, with 16 bases between. This CDR3 is 14 amino acids long. Germline assignment: CDR1 SGHNT and CDR2 YYREEE (reference sequence). This CDR3 reads CASSYLGGRSEQFF. CDR3 DNA: TGTGCCAGCAGCTACCTAGGGGGAAGGAGTGAGCAGTTCTTC. The full variable domain, its missing parts supplied by reference TRBV5-4 and TRBJ2-1, is ETGVTQSPTHLIKTRGQQVTLRCSSQSGHNTVSWYQQALGQGPQFIFQYYREEENGRGNFPPRFSGLQFPNYSSELNVNALELDDSALYLCASSYLGGRSEQFFGPGTRLTVL.

There are a few counts of this clone. V usage is TRBV4-2 and J usage is TRBJ2-6; no clear D gene. V was cut by 4 bases and J by 1 base, with 5 bases left in between. The CDR3 loop spans 14 amino acids. The germline V gene encodes CDR1 LGHNA and CDR2 YNFKEQ. The CDR3 nucleotides read TGTGCCAGCAGCCTCGAGTCTGGGGCCAACGTCCTGACTTTC. It codes for CASSLESGANVLTF.

V usage is TRBV7-9 and J usage is TRBJ1-1, with 7 bases matching TRBD1. The CDR3 is 12 residues long. Trimming at V came to 0 bases and at J to 10 bases, leaving 2 bases not matched to a gene. CDR1 SEHNR and CDR2 FQNEAQ come from the germline V gene (reference sequence). The CDR3 protein is CASSLAAGGAFF. The DNA of the CDR3 is TGTGCCAGCAGCTTAGCGGCAGGGGGAGCTTTCTTT.

The V and J genes are TRBV5-4 and TRBJ2-7; 8 nucleotides align to TRBD1. The junction had 6 bases not matched to a gene; V was cut back by 4 bases and J by 3 bases. Germline V gene sequence: CDR1 SGHNT, CDR2 YYREEE (reference sequence). The CDR3 is made up of 14 amino acids. CDR3 sequence (DNA): TGTGCCAGCAGCCCGGGGACAGGAGACTACGAGCAGTACTTC. It translates to CASSPGTGDYEQYF.